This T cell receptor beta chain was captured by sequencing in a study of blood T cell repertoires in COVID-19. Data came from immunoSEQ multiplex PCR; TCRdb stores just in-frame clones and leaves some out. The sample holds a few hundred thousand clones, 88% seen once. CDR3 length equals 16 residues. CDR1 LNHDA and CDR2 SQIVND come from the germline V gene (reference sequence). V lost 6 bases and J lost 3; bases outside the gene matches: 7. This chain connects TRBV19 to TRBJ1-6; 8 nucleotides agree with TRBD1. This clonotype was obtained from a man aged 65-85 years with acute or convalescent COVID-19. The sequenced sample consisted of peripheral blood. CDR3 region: CASRGGTGVYNSPLHF. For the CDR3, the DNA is TGTGCCAGTAGAGGCGGGACAGGCGTCTATAATTCACCCCTCCACTTT. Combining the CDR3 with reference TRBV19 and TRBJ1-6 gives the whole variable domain DGGITQSPKYLFRKEGQNVTLSCEQNLNHDAMYWYRQDPGQGLRLIYYSQIVNDFQKGDIAEGYSVSREKKESFPLTVTSAQKNPTAFYLCASRGGTGVYNSPLHFGNGTRLTVT.